Listed here is a single TCR beta chain. The antigen is unknown. Noted time point: newly diagnosed GD, antithyroid drugs for less than 3 months. The TCR library was prepared using RNA isolated from PBMCs. The diagnosis of Graves' disease used American Thyroid Association guidelines. The CDR3 runs to 14 residues. CDR1 and CDR2 (germline): LNHDA, SQIVND (reference sequence). Trimming pared 7 bases from V and 9 bases from J, leaving 19 bases between. The source of the sample is a study of regulatory T cells in long-lasting Graves disease. General study points: TRBV28 was favored in persistent disease, as were TRBJ1-2 and TRBJ2-5.

With iRepertoire HTBI primers and Arm-PCR of CDR3 regions, TCR beta libraries were built. TCRdb processed the multiplex PCR reads anew with MiXCR; each CDR3 protein has one entry. The table lists about 460,000 distinct CDR3 sequences, 12% to 15% of them singletons. These data were also reused for a study on T cells in Graves' hyperthyroidism and ophthalmopathy. That source notes: The hyperthyroidism patients had all been newly diagnosed, and their disease duration was under 2 months. Their ages ranged from 18 to 65 years. First-round RT-PCR of the TCR CDR3 relied on the HTBI primer set.

V gene TRBV19 combines with J gene TRBJ2-1; D is undetermined. This TCR was sampled from a woman in her 50s with Graves disease. The sequenced sample was peripheral blood mononuclear cells (PBMCs), obtained at new diagnosis, from a patient treated with antithyroid drugs. The DNA for the CDR3 is TGTGCCAGTACCTTTCCTGGGTCGGAGAGTGAGCAGTTCTTC. Translation gives CASTFPGSESEQFF.